This T cell receptor beta chain was identified during a study of shared clonotypes between healthy human individuals. Germline-derived CDR1 and CDR2 are SGDLS and YYNGEE. The CDR3 sequence is 15 residues long. V was clipped by 4 bases and J by 7 bases; unmatched bases: 7. At a deep level, the assay was run. The method was immunoSEQ multiplex PCR; TCRdb's version includes in-frame clones alone and lacks a portion of them. The sample lists 2,500,000 or so clones, 93% occurring once. This chain joins TRBV9 and TRBJ2-7, with 14 bases aligning to TRBD2. Sequencing used naive CD4+ T cells from PBMCs. Subset in this sample: CD45RA+ positively selected. The origin of this receptor is a man aged 18 to 30 in good health. Some clones in this sample may be carry-over from other donors' samples. The CDR3 sequence: CASSPQGLAGVEQYF. The CDR3 DNA is TGTGCCAGCAGCCCTCAGGGACTAGCGGGAGTGGAGCAGTACTTC.